A single sample is the source of the 14 T cell receptor beta chains below, sequenced in a study of T-cell reconstitution after alpha-beta-depleted transplantation in children. Preparation of the TCRbeta library used unique molecular identifiers. TCRdb re-called the PCR reads with MiXCR, one entry per CDR3 protein. Altogether about 500,000 distinct CDR3 sequences are present, 30% to 35% being singletons, with the ten largest covering 2% to 3%. The source was PBMCs from the stem cell graft donor, collected from the stem cell graft. The source is a human donor who donated a stem cell graft to a child with aplastic anemia.

A few counts support this clonotype. This chain links TRBV7-2 with TRBJ2-1; unclear D gene. Germline loops: CDR1 SGHTA, CDR2 FQGNSA. The CDR3 loop spans 13 amino acids. Trimming pared 1 base from V and 6 bases from J, leaving 7 bases between. The CDR3 DNA reads TGTGCCAGCAGCTTAGGGACCCTCAATGAGCAGTTCTTC. Residues: CASSLGTLNEQFF.

This clonotype was counted only a few times. V usage is TRBV3-1 and J usage is TRBJ2-5; D uncertain. This CDR3 has 14 amino acids. The germline CDR1 and CDR2 sequences are LGHDT and YNNKEL (reference sequence). The germline V and J ends were trimmed by 1 base and 0 bases, with 6 bases remaining between them. The CDR3 sequence: CASSQGGDQETQYF. DNA of the CDR3: TGTGCCAGCAGCCAAGGCGGAGACCAAGAGACCCAGTACTTC.

The J gene is TRBJ2-1, the V gene TRBV20-1; 8 positions match TRBD1. CDR3 length equals 13 residues. CDR1 and CDR2 from the germline V gene are DFQATT and SNEGSKA (reference sequence). V dropped 6 bases and J dropped 13; count of bases not matched to a gene: 14. In DNA form, the CDR3 reads TGCAGTGCGACGGGGACAGGCACTGACCAACAGTTCTTC. Its translation: CSATGTGTDQQFF.

This clonotype has only a few counts. This chain uses TRBV10-3 with TRBJ1-2, with D unclear. Germline CDR1 ENHRY, CDR2 SYGVKD. The V gene lost 6 bases and the J gene lost 3 bases, with 17 bases spanning the gap. The CDR3 runs to 15 residues. The chain's CDR3 is CAISPEGSGDYGYTF. CDR3 in DNA: TGTGCCATCAGCCCTGAGGGCAGCGGGGACTATGGCTACACCTTC.

This clonotype was counted a few times. The V gene is TRBV19, the J gene TRBJ1-2; D not resolved. The CDR3 totals 10 residues. V lost 10 bases to trimming and J lost 5 bases, with 8 bases between them. CDR1 is LNHDA and CDR2 is SQIVND in the germline V gene (reference sequence). CDR3 coding DNA: TGTGCCACCCTGCTGTATGGCTACACCTTC. Its protein product is CATLLYGYTF.

The chain combines TRBV7-8 with TRBJ1-3; D is unresolved. The CDR3 loop spans 15 amino acids. Trimming stripped 4 bases from V and 2 bases from J, with 12 bases between. Germline loops: CDR1 SGHVS, CDR2 FQNEAQ. The CDR3 loop is CASSSTPMTGNTIYF. The CDR3 DNA sequence: TGTGCCAGCAGCTCCACCCCGATGACTGGAAACACCATATATTTT.

The chain has TRBV27 and TRBJ2-3; D unclear. Germline V gene lookup returns CDR1 MNHEY and CDR2 SMNVEV (reference sequence). Trimming removed 5 bases at V and 0 bases at J, with 3 bases between. The CDR3 consists of 12 residues. The CDR3: CASSKSTDTQYF. CDR3 DNA sequence: TGTGCCAGCAGTAAAAGCACAGATACGCAGTATTTT.

The rearrangement uses TRBV5-5 and TRBJ2-7; D not certain. V was shortened by 5 bases and J by 3 bases, with 15 bases between the two germline ends. This CDR3 has 14 residues. Per the germline V gene, CDR1 is SGHKS and CDR2 is YYEKEE (reference sequence). CDR3 loop: CASRKALIDYEQYF. CDR3 nucleotide sequence: TGTGCCAGCAGAAAGGCTCTAATCGACTACGAGCAGTACTTC.

The table lists this clonotype with a few counts. The CDR3 sequence is CSARVPGTVNTGELFF. CDR3 coding DNA: TGCAGTGCTAGAGTCCCGGGGACAGTGAACACCGGGGAGCTGTTTTTT. This chain connects TRBV20-1 to TRBJ2-2; 7 positions match TRBD1. The CDR3 spans 16 residues. The V gene end was trimmed by 1 base and the J gene end by 1 base; junction bases not matched to a gene: 6. Looked up from germline, CDR1 is DFQATT and CDR2 is SNEGSKA (reference sequence).

This chain joins TRBV7-2 and TRBJ2-5; 10 bases align to TRBD1. V lost 5 bases to trimming and J lost 5 bases; unmatched junction nucleotides: 5. The CDR3 length is 14 residues. Germline V gene sequence: CDR1 SGHTA, CDR2 FQGNSA. Here the CDR3 DNA reads TGTGCCAGCAGCGCGACAGGGGGCCTCGAGACCCAGTACTTC. Its protein is CASSATGGLETQYF.

Here the CDR3 DNA reads TGTGCCAGCAGCTACACCAATGAGCAGTTCTTC. Its translation: CASSYTNEQFF. The chain is built from TRBV3-1 and TRBJ2-1, with D unresolved. This CDR3 has 11 amino acids. Trimming cost V 5 bases and J 6 bases, with 5 bases left between them. Per the germline V gene, CDR1 is LGHDT and CDR2 is YNNKEL (reference sequence).

The table lists this clonotype with many counts. The chain has TRBV12-3 or TRBV12-4 and TRBJ2-2; possibly TRBD2 for D (6 bases). The V end was cut by 3 bases, the J end by 5 bases, with 7 bases between. CDR3 length: 13 residues. For the CDR3, the DNA is TGTGCCAGCAGTTTTGGGGGGACCGGGGAGCTGTTTTTT. Protein: CASSFGGTGELFF.

At least ten counts were recorded for this clonotype. This chain links TRBV20-1 with TRBJ2-6, with D possibly matching TRBD1 (6 bases). The V gene lost 6 bases and the J gene lost 2 bases, with 14 bases spanning the gap. This CDR3 region has 15 residues. Germline CDR1 and CDR2: DFQATT and SNEGSKA (reference sequence). Here the CDR3 reads CSARNAGAGANVLTF. CDR3 nucleotide sequence: TGCAGTGCCAGAAACGCAGGGGCTGGGGCCAACGTCCTGACTTTC.

This clonotype appeared many times. This chain uses TRBV6-6 with TRBJ2-2; D remains unclear. The CDR3 has 12 residues. CDR1 and CDR2 from the germline V gene are MNHNY and SVGAGI (reference sequence). V was shortened by 2 bases and J by 4 bases, with 2 bases between the two germline ends. CDR3 nucleotide sequence: TGTGCCAGCAGTTACCTCACCGGGGAGCTGTTTTTT. Its translation is CASSYLTGELFF.